The T cell receptor beta chain under discussion was sequenced for a study of T cells in Graves' hyperthyroidism and ophthalmopathy. The wider study: It was at initial diagnosis, before any treatment, that peripheral blood was collected. General study findings and limits: The model identified upcoming ophthalmopathy a median roughly 6.5 months ahead of onset. The majority of expanded thyroid clonotypes above 0.001 also appeared in blood.

The CDR3 runs 15 residues. The germline CDR1 and CDR2 sequences are SGDLS and YYNGEE. The V gene lost 4 bases and the J gene lost 5 bases, with 17 bases spanning the gap. Ahead of any ophthalmopathy symptoms, the blood sample was obtained at the first diagnosis of hyperthyroidism. TCR beta CDR3 sequences were amplified from RNA transcripts. HTBI primers were the set used in a first-round RT-PCR of the TCR CDR3. TCRdb used MiXCR to reprocess the multiplex PCR reads, holding one entry per CDR3 protein. The data show fewer than 400,000 distinct CDR3 sequences, with approximately 14% seen just once and 25% to 35% held by the top ten. This clonotype was seen more than once but under ten times. Antigen specificity is unknown.

The clonotype was recovered from a woman aged 18-30 years with Graves' hyperthyroidism that later progressed to Graves' ophthalmopathy. V is TRBV9 and J is TRBJ2-3; D is possibly TRBD1 or TRBD2 (5 bases each). Sequencing used blood. This CDR3 reads CASSSSGTGGDTQYF. CDR3 DNA: TGTGCCAGCAGCTCCTCCGGGACGGGCGGAGATACGCAGTATTTT.